This T cell receptor beta chain appears in the sequencing data of a study of T-cell memory formation after mild COVID-19. This clonotype was seen at least ten times. CDR1 and CDR2 (germline): SGHRS, YFSETQ. V lost 3 bases to trimming and J lost 6 bases; unmatched junction nucleotides: 6. The CDR3 sequence is 16 residues long. TCRdb redid the calling of the 5' RACE reads with MiXCR, one entry per CDR3 protein. This table has 280,000 or so distinct CDR3 sequences, around 8% appearing once. This sequence joins TRBV5-1 and TRBJ2-3, with 14 bases identical to TRBD2. The sequence was obtained from a man younger than 35 who had mild COVID-19 (a few samples of this study predate the infection). Cell type and time point are not known. The sequencing sample was made of PBMCs or a T cell subset sorted from them (not recorded which). The CDR3 nucleotides are TGCGCCAGCAGCTCCGGGACTAGCGGGGGCGGTGATACGCAGTATTTT. Its translation is CASSSGTSGGGDTQYF. The whole variable domain, remainder taken from reference TRBV5-1 and TRBJ2-3, is KAGVTQTPRYLIKTRGQQVTLSCSPISGHRSVSWYQQTPGQGLQFLFEYFSETQRNKGNFPGRFSGRQFSNSRSEMNVSTLELGDSALYLCASSSGTSGGGDTQYFGPGTRLTVL.